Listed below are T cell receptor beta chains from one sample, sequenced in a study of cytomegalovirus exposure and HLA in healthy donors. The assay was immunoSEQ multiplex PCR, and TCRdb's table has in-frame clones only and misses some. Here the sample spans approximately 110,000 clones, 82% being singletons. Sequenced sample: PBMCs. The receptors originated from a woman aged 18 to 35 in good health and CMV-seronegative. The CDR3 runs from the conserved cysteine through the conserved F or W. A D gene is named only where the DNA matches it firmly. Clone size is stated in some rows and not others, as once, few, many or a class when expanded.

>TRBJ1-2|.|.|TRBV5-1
CASSSGQGYTF
TGCGCCAGCAGCTCCGGACAGGGCTACACCTTC
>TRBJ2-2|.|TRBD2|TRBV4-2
CASSQLAGDTGELFF
TGTGCCAGCAGCCAACTAGCGGGGGACACCGGGGAGCTGTTTTTT
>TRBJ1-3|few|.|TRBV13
CASSLVAGFLGNTIYF
TGTGCCAGCAGCTTAGTTGCGGGCTTCTTGGGAAACACCATATATTTT
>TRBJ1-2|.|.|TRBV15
CATSDIGGTNYGYTF
TGTGCCACCAGCGACATCGGGGGAACGAACTATGGCTACACCTTC
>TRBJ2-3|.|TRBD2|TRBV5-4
CASSDTGLVTDTQYF
TGTGCCAGCAGCGACACGGGACTAGTGACAGATACGCAGTATTTT
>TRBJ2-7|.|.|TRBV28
CASSPPDRKSYEQYF
TGTGCCAGCAGTCCCCCGGACAGAAAATCCTACGAGCAGTACTTC
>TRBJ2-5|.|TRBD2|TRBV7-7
CASSRTSGEKETQYF
TGTGCCAGCAGCCGGACTAGCGGGGAGAAAGAGACCCAGTACTTC
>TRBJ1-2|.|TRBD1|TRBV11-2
CASSLQGANYGYTF
TGTGCCAGCAGCTTACAGGGGGCGAACTATGGCTACACCTTC
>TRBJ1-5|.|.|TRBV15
CATSRDRDKNQPQHF
TGTGCCACCAGCAGAGACCGGGACAAAAATCAGCCCCAGCATTTT
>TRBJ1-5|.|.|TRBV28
CASSLQGFQPQHF
TGTGCCAGCAGTTTACAGGGTTTTCAGCCCCAGCATTTT
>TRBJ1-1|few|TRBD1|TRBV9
CASSPRTGVNTEAFF
TGTGCCAGCAGCCCCCGGACAGGGGTCAACACTGAAGCTTTCTTT
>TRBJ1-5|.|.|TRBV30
CAWSGGQGQPQHF
TGTGCCTGGAGTGGAGGGCAAGGGCAGCCCCAGCATTTT
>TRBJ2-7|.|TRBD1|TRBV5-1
CASSPKGASSYEQYF
TGCGCCAGCAGCCCAAAGGGGGCGAGCTCCTACGAGCAGTACTTC
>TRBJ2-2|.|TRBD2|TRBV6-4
CASMQREGLGELFF
TGTGCCAGCATGCAACGGGAGGGCCTCGGGGAGCTGTTTTTT
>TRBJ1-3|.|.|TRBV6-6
CASKERPLSGNTIYF
TGTGCCAGCAAAGAGCGCCCCCTCTCTGGAAACACCATATATTTT
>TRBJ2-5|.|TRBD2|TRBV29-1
CSVDNPGGRQETQYF
TGCAGCGTTGATAACCCAGGCGGGAGACAGGAGACCCAGTACTTC
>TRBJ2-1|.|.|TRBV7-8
CASSLGLRKGKTYNEQFF
TGTGCCAGCAGCTTAGGTTTAAGAAAGGGGAAGACTTACAATGAGCAGTTCTTC
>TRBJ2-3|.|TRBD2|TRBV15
CATNRPGLASDTQYF
TGTGCCACCAACCGACCGGGACTAGCCTCAGATACGCAGTATTTT
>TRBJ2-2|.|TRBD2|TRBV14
CASRLAGNTGELFF
TGTGCCAGCAGACTAGCGGGAAACACCGGGGAGCTGTTTTTT
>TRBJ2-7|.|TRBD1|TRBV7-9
CASSPTGGEQYF
TGTGCCAGCAGCCCGACAGGGGGCGAGCAGTACTTC
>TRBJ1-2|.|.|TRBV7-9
CASSLGGRGSYGYTF
TGTGCCAGCAGCTTAGGCGGACGAGGGAGCTATGGCTACACCTTC
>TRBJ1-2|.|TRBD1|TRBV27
CASSSTGVGGYTF
TGTGCCAGCAGCTCAACAGGGGTAGGGGGCTACACCTTC